The subject of this entry is one T cell receptor beta chain. This clonotype appeared many times. Its antigen specificity is not known. The record has no base qualities; no much larger clone is one base away. The library relied on PCR. This sample was sequenced with an Illumina HiSeq 2500. To normalize quantification of the TCRbeta repertoire, the TCR libraries were built with molecular barcoding that relied on unique molecular identifiers. The public reads were reanalyzed by TCRdb: fastp trimming at Q25, MiXCR alignment, in-frame beta chains only. A single entry per CDR3 protein holds the most common genes and DNA from its merged rows. Recorded for this sample are 200,000 to 250,000 distinct CDR3 sequences; 6.6% of them occurred a single time. The top ten clonotypes cover roughly 6% of the sample. This sample was taken from a study of T-cell reconstitution after alpha-beta-depleted transplantation in children (dated by TCRdb to about 2016). Some background on the complete study: Using TCR repertoire profiling, the study followed T-cell immune reconstitution in a quantitative way in children after TCRalphabeta/CD19-depleted allogeneic hematopoietic cell transplantation. Paper-wide results and their limitations: About two months after transplant, the apparently early recovery of alphabetaT-cell counts reportedly depended on just several hundred clones that had expanded rapidly and came from non-depleted graft cells. In some patients, the high TCRbeta diversity seen at day 60 was put down to recipient T cells and intrathymic progenitors that had survived conditioning. Hyperexpanded clone frequencies declined over subsequent months; after one year, T-cell counts and TCRbeta diversity were mostly attributed to newly produced T cells.

The CDR1 and CDR2 encoded by the germline V gene are SQVTM and ANQGSEA. V is clipped by 6 bases and J by 3 bases, and the sequence between their germline boundaries is 8 bases long. Spanning cysteine to phenylalanine, the CDR3 consists of 11 amino acids. Only the CDR3 part of the read is kept: 33 bases, read in frame from the first base. In the paper's terms, the treatment or condition label means: allogeneic hematopoietic cell transplantation with graft depleted of TCRalphabeta T cells and CD19 B cells. Transplant recipients were children who received TCRalphabeta/CD19-depleted allogeneic hematopoietic cell grafts.

The chain is assembled from TRBV29-1 and TRBJ2-5; the D call is possibly TRBD1 or TRBD2, each sharing 6 bases. The input for sequencing was PBMCs, taken before TCRalphabeta/CD19-depleted stem cell transplant. The TCR comes from a boy aged 2 to 9 with acute lymphoblastic leukemia, due to receive a stem cell transplant. The sequence in DNA is TGCAGCGTGGGGGGCAAAGAGACCCAGTACTTC. Its amino acids are CSVGGKETQYF.